The text below deals with one TCR beta chain. Its antigen is undetermined. This specimen belongs to a study of tumor-infiltrating lymphocytes in primary liver carcinoma. Study at large: Tumors, staged T1-T3 N0M0, spanned roughly 4 to 11 cm. Study findings and constraints: In tumor-adjacent and tumor-blood pairs, overlap was lower than in tumor region pairs. Only about 7.5-24% of top clones showed up in all five tumor regions.

Co-extraction yielded RNA and DNA from around 20-30 mg of unsorted bulk tissue. The researchers produced TCR beta cDNA from around 0.5 ug total RNA with a constant-region primer. Slightly modified ARM-PCR served as the procedure for the TCR beta libraries. These libraries came from three rounds of nested multiplex PCR. TCRdb used MiXCR to reprocess the multiplex PCR reads, holding one entry per CDR3 protein. Of about 99,000 distinct CDR3 sequences listed, more than 65% are singletons. The clonotype originates from a woman aged 60 to 75 with primary liver carcinoma and hepatitis B virus infection. The source material was liver tumor tissue from sampling region 5. This sample's subset: tumor region T5, tumor centre.

The CDR3 reads CASSTIRDRPYEQYF. The CDR3 nucleotides are TGTGCCAGCAGTACAATCCGGGACAGACCCTACGAGCAGTACTTC. The chain links TRBV6-1 to TRBJ2-7, with 7 positions matching TRBD1. Trimming cost V 5 bases and J 2 bases; bases outside gene matches: 9. The CDR3 is made up of 15 amino acids. Germline CDR1 MNHNS, CDR2 SASEGT.